This T cell receptor beta chain was captured in a study of cytomegalovirus exposure and HLA in healthy donors. The table lists this clone with a few counts. Vbeta (60) and Jbeta (13) primers were used in the PCR. In the original analysis: Counted up in a later analysis, unique TCR beta chains came to about 80 million, with around 10 million shared. Method: immunoSEQ multiplex PCR; TCRdb's copy keeps in-frame clones and lacks some. V, J and clone size were drawn from that table, and D and trimming were deduced from the DNA. There are over 85,000 clones in the sample; around 70% occur only once, and approximately 1.1% lies in the top ten. This TCR was recovered from a female donor in good health and CMV-seronegative. The specimen sequenced was PBMCs.

Here the CDR3 DNA reads TGTGCCAGCAGACGCGGACTAGTTAGCACAGATACGCAGTATTTT. Translation gives CASRRGLVSTDTQYF. The gene calls are TRBV5-8 and TRBJ2-3, with 7 bases matching TRBD2. V was clipped by 5 bases and J by 0 bases; unmatched bases: 6. This CDR3 spans 15 amino acids. CDR1 is SGHTS and CDR2 is YDEGEE in the germline V gene.